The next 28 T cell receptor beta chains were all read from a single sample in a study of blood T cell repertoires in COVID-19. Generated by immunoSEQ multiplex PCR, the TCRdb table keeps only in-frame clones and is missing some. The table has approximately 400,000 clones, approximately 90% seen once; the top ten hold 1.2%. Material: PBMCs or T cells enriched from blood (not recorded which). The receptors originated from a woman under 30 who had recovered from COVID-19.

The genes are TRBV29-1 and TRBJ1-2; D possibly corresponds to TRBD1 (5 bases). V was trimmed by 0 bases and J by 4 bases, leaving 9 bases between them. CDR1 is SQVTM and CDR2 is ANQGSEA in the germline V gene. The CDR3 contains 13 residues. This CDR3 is CSVEEGGFYGYTF. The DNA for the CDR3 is TGCAGCGTTGAAGAGGGGGGGTTCTATGGCTACACCTTC.

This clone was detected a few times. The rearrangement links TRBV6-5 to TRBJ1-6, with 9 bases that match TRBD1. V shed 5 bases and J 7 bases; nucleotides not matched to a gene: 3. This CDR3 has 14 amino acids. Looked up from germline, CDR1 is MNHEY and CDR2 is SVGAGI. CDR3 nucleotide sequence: TGTGCCAGCAGTCAGACAGGGGGAAATTCACCCCTCCACTTT. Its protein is CASSQTGGNSPLHF.

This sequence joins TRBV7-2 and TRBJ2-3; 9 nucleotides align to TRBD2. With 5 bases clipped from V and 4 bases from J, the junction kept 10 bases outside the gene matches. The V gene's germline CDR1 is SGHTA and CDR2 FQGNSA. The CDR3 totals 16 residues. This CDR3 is CASSPRTSEAPDTQYF. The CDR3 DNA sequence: TGTGCCAGCAGCCCGAGGACTAGCGAAGCTCCAGATACGCAGTATTTT.

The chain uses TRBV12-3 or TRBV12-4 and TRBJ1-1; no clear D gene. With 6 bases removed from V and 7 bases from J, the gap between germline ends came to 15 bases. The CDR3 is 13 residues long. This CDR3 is CASRLIAGSEAFF. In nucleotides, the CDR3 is TGTGCCAGCAGACTCATAGCGGGCAGTGAAGCTTTCTTT.

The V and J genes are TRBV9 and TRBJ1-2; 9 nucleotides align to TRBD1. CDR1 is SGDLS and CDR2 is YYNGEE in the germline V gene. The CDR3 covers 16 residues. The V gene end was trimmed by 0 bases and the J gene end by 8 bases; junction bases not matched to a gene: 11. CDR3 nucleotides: TGTGCCAGCAGCGTAGCTTTGAGGGGACAGGGAGAAGGCTACACCTTC. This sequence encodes CASSVALRGQGEGYTF.

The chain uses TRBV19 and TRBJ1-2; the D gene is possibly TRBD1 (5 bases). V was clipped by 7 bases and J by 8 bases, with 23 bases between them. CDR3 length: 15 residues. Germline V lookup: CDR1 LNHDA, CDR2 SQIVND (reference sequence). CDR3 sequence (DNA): TGTGCCAGTACCCGATGGGAAGGGGCGAACAAAGGCTACACCTTC. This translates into CASTRWEGANKGYTF.

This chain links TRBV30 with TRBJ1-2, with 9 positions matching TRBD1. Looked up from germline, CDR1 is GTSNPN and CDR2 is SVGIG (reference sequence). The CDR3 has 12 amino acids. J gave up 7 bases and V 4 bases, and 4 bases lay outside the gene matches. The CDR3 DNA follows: TGTGCCTGGAAAGGACAGGGGACTGGCTACACCTTC. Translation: CAWKGQGTGYTF.

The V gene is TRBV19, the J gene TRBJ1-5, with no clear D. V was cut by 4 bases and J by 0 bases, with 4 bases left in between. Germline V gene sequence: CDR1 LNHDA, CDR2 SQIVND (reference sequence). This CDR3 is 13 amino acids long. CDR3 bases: TGTGCCAGTAGTACGGTTAGCAATCAGCCCCAGCATTTT. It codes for CASSTVSNQPQHF.

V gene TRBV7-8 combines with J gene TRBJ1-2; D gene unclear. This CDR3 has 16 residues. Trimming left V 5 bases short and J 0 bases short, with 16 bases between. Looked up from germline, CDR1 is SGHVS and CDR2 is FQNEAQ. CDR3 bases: TGTGCCAGCAGCCCAAGGATCCCACAGCCTAACTATGGCTACACCTTC. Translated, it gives CASSPRIPQPNYGYTF.

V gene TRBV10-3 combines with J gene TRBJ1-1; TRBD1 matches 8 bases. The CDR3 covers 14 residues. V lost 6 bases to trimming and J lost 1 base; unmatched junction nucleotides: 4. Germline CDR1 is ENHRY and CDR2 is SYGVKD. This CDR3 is CAIRTGTGNTEAFF. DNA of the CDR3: TGTGCCATCAGGACGGGGACAGGGAACACTGAAGCTTTCTTT.

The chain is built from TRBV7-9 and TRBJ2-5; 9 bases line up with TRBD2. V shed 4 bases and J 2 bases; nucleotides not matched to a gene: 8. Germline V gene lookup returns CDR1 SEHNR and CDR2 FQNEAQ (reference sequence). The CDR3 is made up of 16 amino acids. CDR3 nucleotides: TGTGCCAGCAGCTCCTTGACTAGCGGAGATCAAGAGACCCAGTACTTC. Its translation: CASSSLTSGDQETQYF.

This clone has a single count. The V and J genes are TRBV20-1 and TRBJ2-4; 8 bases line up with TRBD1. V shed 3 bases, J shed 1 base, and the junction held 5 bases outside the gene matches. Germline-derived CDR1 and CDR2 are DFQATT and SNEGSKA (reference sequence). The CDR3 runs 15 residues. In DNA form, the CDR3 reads TGCAGTGCTAGTTCGGACAGGGCGGCCAAAAACATTCAGTACTTC. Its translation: CSASSDRAAKNIQYF.

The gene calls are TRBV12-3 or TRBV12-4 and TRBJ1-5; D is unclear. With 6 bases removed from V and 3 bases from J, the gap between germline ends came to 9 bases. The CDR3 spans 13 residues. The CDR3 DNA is TGTGCCAGCAGCCCAGTATCCAATCAGCCCCAGCATTTT. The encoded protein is CASSPVSNQPQHF.

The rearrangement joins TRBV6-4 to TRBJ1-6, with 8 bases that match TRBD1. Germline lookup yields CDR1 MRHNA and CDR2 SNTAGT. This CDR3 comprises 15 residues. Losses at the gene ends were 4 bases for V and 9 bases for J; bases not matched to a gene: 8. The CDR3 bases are TGTGCCAGCAGTGCCCTGGGACAGGACCTTTCACCCCTCCACTTT. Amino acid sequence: CASSALGQDLSPLHF.

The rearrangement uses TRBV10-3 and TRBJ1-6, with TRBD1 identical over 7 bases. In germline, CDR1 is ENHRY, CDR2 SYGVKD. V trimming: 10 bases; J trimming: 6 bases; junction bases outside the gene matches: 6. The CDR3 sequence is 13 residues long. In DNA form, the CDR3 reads TGTGCCACGCACCGGGACAGTAATTCACCCCTCCACTTT. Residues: CATHRDSNSPLHF.

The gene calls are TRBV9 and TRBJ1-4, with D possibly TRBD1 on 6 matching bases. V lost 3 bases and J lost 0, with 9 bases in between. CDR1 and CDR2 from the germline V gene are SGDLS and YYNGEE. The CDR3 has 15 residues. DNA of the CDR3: TGTGCCAGCAGCGCTCGGACAGCAACTAATGAAAAACTGTTTTTT. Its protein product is CASSARTATNEKLFF.

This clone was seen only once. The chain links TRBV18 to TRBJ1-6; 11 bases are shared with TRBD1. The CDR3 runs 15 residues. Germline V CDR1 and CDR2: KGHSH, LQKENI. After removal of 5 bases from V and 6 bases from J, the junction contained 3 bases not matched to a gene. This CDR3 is CASSTGTGGNSPLHF. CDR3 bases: TGTGCCAGCTCAACCGGGACAGGGGGTAATTCACCCCTCCACTTT.

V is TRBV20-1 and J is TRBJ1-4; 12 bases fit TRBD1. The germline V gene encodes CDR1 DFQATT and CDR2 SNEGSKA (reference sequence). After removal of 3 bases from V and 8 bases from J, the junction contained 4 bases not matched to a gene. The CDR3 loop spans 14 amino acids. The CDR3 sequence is CSASKGTGGEKLFF. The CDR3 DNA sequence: TGCAGTGCTAGTAAGGGGACAGGGGGCGAAAAACTGTTTTTT.

The CDR3 region is CASSPRSSYEQYF. CDR3 nucleotides: TGTGCCAGCTCACCACGGAGCTCCTACGAGCAGTACTTC. The V gene is TRBV18, the J gene TRBJ2-7, with D uncertain. Per germline, CDR1 KGHSH and CDR2 LQKENI. Trimming took 1 base from V and 0 from J, leaving 4 bases between them. This CDR3 has 13 residues.

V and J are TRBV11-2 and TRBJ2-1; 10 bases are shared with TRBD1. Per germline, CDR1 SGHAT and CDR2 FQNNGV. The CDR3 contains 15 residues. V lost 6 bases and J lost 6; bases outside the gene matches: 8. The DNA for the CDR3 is TGTGCCAGCAGGACCCGGACAGGGGGACTCAATGAGCAGTTCTTC. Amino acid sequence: CASRTRTGGLNEQFF.

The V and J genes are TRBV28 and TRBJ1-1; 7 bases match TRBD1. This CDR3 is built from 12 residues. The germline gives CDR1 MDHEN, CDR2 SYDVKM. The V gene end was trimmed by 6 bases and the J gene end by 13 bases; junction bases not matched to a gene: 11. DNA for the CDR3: TGTGCCAGCAGACAAGGGACAGTAGCCTGTTTCTTT. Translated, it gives CASRQGTVACFF. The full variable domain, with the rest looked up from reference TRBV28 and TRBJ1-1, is DVKVTQSSRYLVKRTGEKVFLECVQDMDHENMFWYRQDPGLGLRLIYFSYDVKMKEKGDIPEGYSVSREKKERFSLILESASTNQTSMYLCASRQGTVACFFGQGTRLTVV.

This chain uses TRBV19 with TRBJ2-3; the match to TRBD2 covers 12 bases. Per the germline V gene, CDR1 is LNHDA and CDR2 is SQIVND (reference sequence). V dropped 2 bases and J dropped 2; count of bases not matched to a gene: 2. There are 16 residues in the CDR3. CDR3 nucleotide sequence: TGTGCCAGTAGTATACTAGCGGGGGGGCCCACAGATACGCAGTATTTT. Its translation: CASSILAGGPTDTQYF.

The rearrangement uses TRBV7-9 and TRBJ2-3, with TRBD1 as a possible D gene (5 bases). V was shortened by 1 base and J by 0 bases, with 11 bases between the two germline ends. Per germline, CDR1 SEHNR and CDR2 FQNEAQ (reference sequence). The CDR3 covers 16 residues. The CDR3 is CASSLVSGLSTDTQYF. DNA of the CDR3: TGTGCCAGCAGCTTAGTTTCAGGGTTAAGCACAGATACGCAGTATTTT. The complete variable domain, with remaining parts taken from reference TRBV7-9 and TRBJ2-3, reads DTGVSQNPRHKITKRGQNVTFRCDPISEHNRLYWYRQTLGQGPEFLTYFQNEAQLEKSRLLSDRFSAERPKGSFSTLEIQRTEQGDSAMYLCASSLVSGLSTDTQYFGPGTRLTVL.

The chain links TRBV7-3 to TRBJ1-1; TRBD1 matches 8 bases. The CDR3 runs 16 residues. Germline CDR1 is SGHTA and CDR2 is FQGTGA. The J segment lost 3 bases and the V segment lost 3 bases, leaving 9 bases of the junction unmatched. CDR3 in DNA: TGTGCCAGCAGCTTTCTGGGGACAGGCCGATACACTGAAGCTTTCTTT. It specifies CASSFLGTGRYTEAFF.

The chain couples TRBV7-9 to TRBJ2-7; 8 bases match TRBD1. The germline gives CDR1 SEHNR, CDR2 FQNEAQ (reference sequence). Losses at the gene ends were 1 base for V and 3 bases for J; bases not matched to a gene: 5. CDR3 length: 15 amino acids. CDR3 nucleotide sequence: TGTGCCAGCAGCTTAGATCCCGGACAGGGCTACGAGCAGTACTTC. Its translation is CASSLDPGQGYEQYF.

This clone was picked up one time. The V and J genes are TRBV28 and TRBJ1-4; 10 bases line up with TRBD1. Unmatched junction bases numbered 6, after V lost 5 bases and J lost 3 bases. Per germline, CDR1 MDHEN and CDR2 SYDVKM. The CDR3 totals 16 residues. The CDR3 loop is CASSLTGTGANEKLFF. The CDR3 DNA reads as TGTGCCAGCAGTCTCACCGGGACAGGGGCTAATGAAAAACTGTTTTTT.

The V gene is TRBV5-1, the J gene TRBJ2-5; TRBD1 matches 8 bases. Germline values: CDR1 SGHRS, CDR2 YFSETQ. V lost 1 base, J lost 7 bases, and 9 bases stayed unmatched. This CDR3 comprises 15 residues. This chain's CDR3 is CASSLTAGGSGTQYF. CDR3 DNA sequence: TGCGCCAGCAGCTTGACGGCAGGGGGCTCTGGGACCCAGTACTTC.

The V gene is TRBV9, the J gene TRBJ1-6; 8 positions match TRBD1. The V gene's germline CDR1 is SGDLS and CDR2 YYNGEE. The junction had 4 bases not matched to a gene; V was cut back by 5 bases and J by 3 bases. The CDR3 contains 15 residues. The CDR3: CASSFGQGYNSPLHF. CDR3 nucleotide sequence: TGTGCCAGCAGTTTTGGACAGGGCTATAATTCACCCCTCCACTTT.